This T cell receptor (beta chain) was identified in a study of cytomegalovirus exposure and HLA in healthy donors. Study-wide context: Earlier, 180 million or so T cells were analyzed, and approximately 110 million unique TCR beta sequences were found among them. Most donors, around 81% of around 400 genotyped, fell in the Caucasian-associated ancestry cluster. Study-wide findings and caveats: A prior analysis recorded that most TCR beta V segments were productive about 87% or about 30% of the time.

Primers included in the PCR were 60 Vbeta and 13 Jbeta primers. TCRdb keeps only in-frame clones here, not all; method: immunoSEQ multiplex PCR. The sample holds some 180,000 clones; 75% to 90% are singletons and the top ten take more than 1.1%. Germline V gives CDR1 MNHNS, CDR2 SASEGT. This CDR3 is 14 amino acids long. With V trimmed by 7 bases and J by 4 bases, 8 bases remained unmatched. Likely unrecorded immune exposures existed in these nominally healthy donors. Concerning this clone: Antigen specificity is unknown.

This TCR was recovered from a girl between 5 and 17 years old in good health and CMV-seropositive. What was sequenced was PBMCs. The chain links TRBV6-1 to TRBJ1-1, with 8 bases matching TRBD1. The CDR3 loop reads CASTKTGVGTEAFF. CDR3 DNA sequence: TGTGCCAGCACCAAGACAGGGGTGGGCACTGAAGCTTTCTTT.